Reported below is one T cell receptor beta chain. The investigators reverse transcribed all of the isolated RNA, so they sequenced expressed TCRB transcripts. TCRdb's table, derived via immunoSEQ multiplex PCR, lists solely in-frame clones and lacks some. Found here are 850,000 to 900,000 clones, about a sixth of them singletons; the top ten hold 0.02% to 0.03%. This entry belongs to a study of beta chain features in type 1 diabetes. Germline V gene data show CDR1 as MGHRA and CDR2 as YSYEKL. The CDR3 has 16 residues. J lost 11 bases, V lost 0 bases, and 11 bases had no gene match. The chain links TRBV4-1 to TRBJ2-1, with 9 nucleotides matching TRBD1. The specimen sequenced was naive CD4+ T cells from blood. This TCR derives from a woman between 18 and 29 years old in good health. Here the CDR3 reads CASSQEPGQGIHKQFF. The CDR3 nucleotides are TGCGCCAGCAGCCAAGAACCGGGACAGGGCATCCACAAGCAGTTCTTC.